The 14 T cell receptor beta chains below all came from one sample that was sequenced in a study of tissue T cells after allogeneic stem cell transplantation. Sequenced by immunoSEQ multiplex PCR; TCRdb stores in-frame clones only, minus some. There are nearly 50,000 clones in the sample; over 65% occur only once, and about 0.7% lies in the top ten. Sequencing used sorted cells pooled from one or two spleens. These receptor sequences come from a pool of C57BL/6 mice in good health.

In the case of this clone: The gene symbols are mouse symbols. The CDR3 is cut off 1 residue early in the read; its end comes from the germline J gene. The chain combines TRBV16 with TRBJ2-5; 10 nucleotides match TRBD2. CDR3 length: 15 residues. Unmatched junction bases numbered 3, after V lost 5 bases and J lost 1 base. The germline CDR1 and CDR2 sequences are SGHSA and FRNQAP. The CDR3 DNA, read in part, is TGTGCAAGCAGCCCGGGGACTGGGGACCAAGACACCCAGTAC. It translates to CASSPGTGDQDTQY. The full CDR3 sequence reads CASSPGTGDQDTQYF.

For this clone: Mouse names are used for the genes. The CDR3 extends 1 residue past the end of the read, so its final part is completed from the germline J gene. The chain combines TRBV14 with TRBJ2-5; 11 bases are a match to TRBD2. Germline V CDR1 and CDR2: SGHDT, FRDEAV. V was pared by 5 bases and J by 5 bases, with 10 bases of the junction left unmatched. CDR3 size: 16 residues. CDR3 DNA, as far as it was read: TGTGCCAGCAGCCCGGACTGGGGGGCATCGAGAGACACCCAGTAC. Translated: CASSPDWGASRDTQY. The full CDR3 protein reads CASSPDWGASRDTQYF.

Worth noting for this clone: The gene names given are mouse names. The read is 1 residue too short to cover the CDR3 end, so that end is filled in from the germline J gene. The V call is TRBV29, the J call TRBJ1-2, with 12 bases identical to TRBD1. With 7 bases clipped from V and 4 bases from J, the junction kept 7 bases outside the gene matches. Germline CDR1 and CDR2: MSHET and SYDVDS. There are 15 residues in the CDR3. The sequenced CDR3 bases are TGTGCTAGCACCGGGACAGGGGGCGGGGGCTCCGACTACACC. Translating gives CASTGTGGGGSDYT. The CDR3 in full is CASTGTGGGGSDYTF. Complete variable domain (other parts from reference TRBV29 and TRBJ1-2): DMKVTQMPRYLIKRMGENVLLECGQDMSHETMYWYRQDPGLGLQLIYISYDVDSNSEGDIPKGYRVSRKKREHFSLILDSAKTNQTSVYFCASTGTGGGGSDYTFGSGTRLLVI.

In the case of this clone: Gene names are mouse gene names. The read comes to an end 1 residue before the CDR3 does, leaving the germline J gene to fill in the end. The chain recombines TRBV15 with TRBJ1-2; D is uncertain. The CDR3 contains 13 residues. Trimming stripped 6 bases from V and 0 bases from J, with 8 bases between. Germline V CDR1 and CDR2: SGHND, FRSKSL. CDR3 sequence: CASRLQSNSDYTF. The CDR3 bases that were read are TGTGCCAGCAGGCTACAGTCAAACTCCGACTACACC. Complete variable domain (other parts from reference TRBV15 and TRBJ1-2): DAGVTQTPRHEVAEKGQTIILKCEPVSGHNDLFWYRQTKIQGLELLSYFRSKSLMEDGGAFKDRFKAEMLNSSFSTLKIQPTEPKDSAVYLCASRLQSNSDYTFGSGTRLLVI.

This clone has more than one count but fewer than ten. Gene names and germline match the mouse. The missing CDR3 end, 1 residue past where the read stops, is filled in from the germline J gene. This chain joins TRBV16 and TRBJ2-7, with D possibly called TRBD1 or TRBD2 (6 bases each). The CDR3 runs 15 residues. V was trimmed by 1 base and J by 0 bases, leaving 10 bases between them. Germline CDR1 and CDR2: SGHSA and FRNQAP. The CDR3 reads CASSLVGASSYEQYF. CDR3 DNA, as far as it was read: TGTGCAAGCAGCTTAGTGGGGGCGAGCTCCTATGAACAGTAC.

Concerning this clone: The germline and genes are mouse ones. The sequenced CDR3 bases are TGTGCCTGGAGTCAGGGTGCTAGTGCAGAAACGCTGTAT. It translates to CAWSQGASAETLY. The full CDR3 reads CAWSQGASAETLYF. The chain links TRBV31 to TRBJ2-3; D not certain. The read comes to an end 1 residue before the CDR3 does, leaving the germline J gene to fill in the end. Per the germline V gene, CDR1 is GKSSPN and CDR2 is SITVG. The CDR3 extends over 14 amino acids. Trimming took off 1 base at V and 0 bases at J, with 8 bases between the two ends.

Notes on this clone: Here the gene names and germline are mouse. The sequenced fragment ends 1 residue before the CDR3 boundary, so the rest is inferred from the germline J gene. This sequence joins TRBV12-2 and TRBJ2-4, with a tentative D call TRBD1 (5 bases). V was pared by 4 bases and J by 0 bases, with 10 bases between. From germline, CDR1 is SGHLS and CDR2 HYDKME. The CDR3 consists of 14 residues. CDR3 protein: CASSQDNSQNTLYF. The sequenced part of the CDR3 DNA is TGTGCCAGCTCACAGGACAATAGTCAAAACACCTTGTAC.

Comment on this clone: Gene and germline names: mouse. The observed sequence ends 1 residue before the CDR3 terminus, with the missing tail filled in from the germline J gene. The J gene is TRBJ2-2, the V gene TRBV31, with 11 bases aligning to TRBD2. Germline assignment: CDR1 GKSSPN and CDR2 SITVG. The V and J ends lost 0 bases and 2 bases, in that order; junction bases with no gene match: 5. This CDR3 has 17 amino acids. The covered CDR3 bases are TGTGCCTGGAGTCTAGGGGGACTGGGGGTGAACACCGGGCAGCTCTAC. Translating gives CAWSLGGLGVNTGQLY. The full CDR3 is CAWSLGGLGVNTGQLYF.

Concerning this clone itself: Germline and genes: mouse. The CDR3 end is not reached by the read, which stops 1 residue before it; the germline J gene fills it in. Other DNA sequences in this sample translate to the same CDR3. The chain employs TRBV20 and TRBJ1-1, with D perhaps matching TRBD1 (6 bases). The CDR3 is made up of 13 amino acids. Germline V gene sequence: CDR1 GFQATS, CDR2 STVNSAI. Trimming removed 0 bases at V and 2 bases at J, with 7 bases between. The CDR3 is CGARDRGNTEVFF. The CDR3 DNA, read in part, is TGTGGTGCTAGGGACAGGGGTAACACAGAAGTCTTC.

Of note for this clone: These gene names are mouse names. The CDR3 extends 1 residue past the end of the read, so its final part is completed from the germline J gene. The chain joins TRBV4 to TRBJ2-5; 12 nucleotides match TRBD2. This CDR3 is 15 amino acids long. CDR1 and CDR2 (germline): LGHDT, YNNKQL (reference sequence). V trimming: 4 bases; J trimming: 2 bases; junction bases outside the gene matches: 1. Partial CDR3 DNA: TGTGCCAGCAGCTTGGACTGGGGGGGCCAAGACACCCAGTAC. It is translated as CASSLDWGGQDTQY. The full CDR3 protein is CASSLDWGGQDTQYF.

As to this clone: Here the gene names and germline are mouse. The read ends 1 residue shy of where the CDR3 ends; the end is completed using the germline J gene. V and J are TRBV15 and TRBJ1-5, with D possibly being TRBD1 (6 bases). The CDR3 spans 14 residues. V lost 6 bases to trimming and J lost 0 bases, with 9 bases between them. The germline CDR1 and CDR2 sequences are SGHND and FRSKSL. CDR3 DNA, as far as it was read: TGTGCCAGCAGCTGGGACAATAACAACCAGGCTCCGCTT. Its translation: CASSWDNNNQAPL. The CDR3, in full, reads CASSWDNNNQAPLF.

As to this clone: Gene and germline names: mouse. The DNA ends 1 residue before the CDR3 does, and the rest of the CDR3 is filled in from the germline J gene. The chain employs TRBV13-2 and TRBJ1-3; 7 nucleotides agree with TRBD1. Germline V gene data show CDR1 as NNHNN and CDR2 as SYGAGS (reference sequence). Losses at the gene ends were 3 bases for V and 0 bases for J; bases not matched to a gene: 3. This CDR3 is 15 amino acids long. The part of the CDR3 DNA that was read is TGTGCCAGCGGTGGAACAGGGGATTCTGGAAATACGCTCTAT. Encoded protein: CASGGTGDSGNTLY. The CDR3, in full, reads CASGGTGDSGNTLYF.

Concerning this clone itself: Mouse names are used for the genes. With the read ending 1 residue before the CDR3 end, the germline J gene is used to fill in that end. The chain links TRBV13-3 to TRBJ2-2; tentatively, D is TRBD1 or TRBD2 (5 bases each). Germline V gene sequence: CDR1 NNHDY, CDR2 SYVADS. This CDR3 is 15 amino acids long. V dropped 2 bases and J dropped 4 bases, with 12 bases sitting between them. CDR3 loop: CASSENGGGTGQLYF. The CDR3 DNA, read in part, is TGTGCCAGCAGTGAAAACGGGGGAGGCACCGGGCAGCTCTAC. The full variable domain, in which reference TRBV13-3 and TRBJ2-2 provide the parts outside the CDR3, is EAAVTQSPRSKVAVTGGKVTLSCHQTNNHDYMYWYRQDTGHGLRLIHYSYVADSTEKGDIPDGYKASRPSQENFSLILELASLSQTAVYFCASSENGGGTGQLYFGEGSKLTVL.

In regard to this clone: Each gene name is a mouse one. The CDR3 end falls 1 residue outside the read, so it is completed with the germline J gene. The chain recombines TRBV2 with TRBJ2-1; D possibly corresponds to TRBD2 (7 bases). V lost 0 bases, J lost 4 bases, and 13 bases lay in between. The CDR3 sequence is 16 residues long. Germline V gene lookup returns CDR1 LGHNA and CDR2 YSYQKL. The covered CDR3 bases are TGTGCCAGCAGCCAAGATGGGCGGGGGGCTTATGCTGAGCAGTTC. This sequence encodes CASSQDGRGAYAEQF. The full-length CDR3 reads as CASSQDGRGAYAEQFF.